The T cell receptor (beta chain) under discussion was sequenced for a study of neurological immune-mediated disorders. This clonotype was detected many times. No antigen is known for it. cDNA was made by 5'RACE with 10-nucleotide random UMIs. In TCRdb, the 5' RACE reads were re-called with MiXCR into one record per CDR3 protein. The sample lists roughly 65,000 distinct CDR3 sequences; over 4% were seen once. Study observations and caveats: For the multiple sclerosis repertoire cluster, no association with any clinical or MRI feature was found. The greatest TCR clonal expansion appeared in HTLV-1-associated myelopathy and the smallest, falling below healthy controls, in multiple sclerosis.

PBMCs numbering 2 million and stored at -80 C yielded the unsorted libraries. The TCR was taken from a human donor with multiple sclerosis. The donor label of this sample is uncertain. Source material: PBMCs.

The DNA for the CDR3 is TGTGCCAGCAGCCCCCCCTACTACCAACTCTCTGGAAACACCATATATTTT. Translating it yields CASSPPYYQLSGNTIYF. The rearrangement joins TRBV7-9 to TRBJ1-3, with unresolved D. V shed 5 bases and J shed 0 bases, with 17 bases lying between them. There are 17 residues in the CDR3. Germline loops: CDR1 SEHNR, CDR2 FQNEAQ (reference sequence).